One and the same sample provided the 14 T cell receptor beta chains below, sequenced in a study of identical twins. TCRdb ran MiXCR on the 5' RACE reads and lists one entry per CDR3 protein. The profile shows roughly 720,000 distinct CDR3 sequences, 15% to 20% of them singletons. This same sample was also taken into another study, of T cells expressing NK-cell markers.

The sequenced sample consisted of PBMCs. These receptors originate from a woman under 30 in good health.

The chain joins TRBV29-1 to TRBJ2-2; possibly TRBD2 for D (5 bases). V lost 5 bases and J lost 0, with 13 bases in between. CDR1 and CDR2 from the germline V gene are SQVTM and ANQGSEA. The CDR3 runs to 15 residues. The CDR3 nucleotides read TGCAGCGTTCACGCCGAGGGCGCGAACACCGGGGAGCTGTTTTTT. Protein sequence: CSVHAEGANTGELFF.

The sample holds one count of this clonotype. The chain links TRBV2 to TRBJ1-1; D gene ambiguous. CDR1 is SNHLY and CDR2 is FYNNEI in the germline V gene. The V gene lost 4 bases and the J gene lost 5 bases, with 14 bases spanning the gap. The CDR3 is 14 amino acids. The CDR3 sequence: CASSGWIGDTEAFF. CDR3 nucleotides: TGTGCCAGCAGTGGATGGATCGGGGATACTGAAGCTTTCTTT.

The chain has TRBV7-2 and TRBJ2-2; 9 bases match TRBD2. CDR3 length equals 15 residues. Trimming took 4 bases from V and 2 from J; bases not matched to a gene: 2. Germline assignment: CDR1 SGHTA and CDR2 FQGNSA. The CDR3 region has the DNA TGTGCCAGCAGCTCTAGCGGGGTTAACACCGGGGAGCTGTTTTTT. Amino acids: CASSSSGVNTGELFF.

This clonotype came up many times. The V and J genes are TRBV4-2 and TRBJ1-2; D perhaps matches TRBD1 (5 bases). Germline assignment: CDR1 LGHNA and CDR2 YNFKEQ. The CDR3 sequence is 13 residues long. The V gene lost 6 bases and the J gene lost 2 bases, with 10 bases spanning the gap. CDR3: CASSQGENYGYTF. Written as DNA, the CDR3 is TGTGCCAGCAGTCAGGGAGAGAACTATGGCTACACCTTC.

This sequence joins TRBV30 and TRBJ2-7; maybe TRBD2 (6 bases). The V end was cut by 7 bases, the J end by 5 bases, with 18 bases between. The germline V gene encodes CDR1 GTSNPN and CDR2 SVGIG (reference sequence). The CDR3 is 13 amino acids. This chain's CDR3 is CAYTEGHRHEQYF. CDR3 coding DNA: TGTGCCTACACGGAGGGCCACCGGCACGAGCAGTACTTC.

This clonotype was seen only a few times. This sequence joins TRBV10-3 and TRBJ2-1; 11 nucleotides line up with TRBD2. CDR1 and CDR2 from the germline V gene are ENHRY and SYGVKD. The CDR3 loop spans 17 amino acids. V was clipped by 10 bases and J by 7 bases; unmatched bases: 18. The CDR3 loop is CATHPGLAAWMRNEQFF. As DNA, the CDR3 is TGTGCCACCCACCCGGGACTAGCGGCCTGGATGCGGAATGAGCAGTTCTTC.

This clonotype was seen more than once but under ten times. The chain carries TRBV21-1 and TRBJ1-2. TRBV21-1 is a pseudogene segment. The CDR3 is 17 residues long. DNA of the CDR3: TGTGCCAGCAGCTCTAAGGTGACCAGGCCACCTAACTATGGCTACACCTTC. Its protein product is CASSSKVTRPPNYGYTF.

CDR3 protein: CSARLTAPLSKNIQYF. The CDR3 bases are TGCAGTGCCCGTTTGACAGCTCCCCTTTCCAAAAACATTCAGTACTTC. The V gene is TRBV20-1, the J gene TRBJ2-4; possible D gene TRBD1, 5 bases. The CDR3 contains 16 residues. V lost 6 bases, J lost 2 bases, and 20 bases lay in between. In germline, CDR1 is DFQATT, CDR2 SNEGSKA (reference sequence).

In this sample, this clonotype turned up a few times. The rearrangement uses TRBV5-1 and TRBJ1-1, with a possible D match to TRBD1 (5 bases). Germline CDR1 and CDR2: SGHRS and YFSETQ. CDR3 length equals 14 residues. V was cut by 3 bases and J by 1 base, with 10 bases left in between. The CDR3 coding sequence is TGCGCCAGCAGCTACAGGCTCGGGAACACTGAAGCTTTCTTT. Translation: CASSYRLGNTEAFF.

V usage is TRBV27 and J usage is TRBJ2-3, with D tentatively TRBD2 (6 bases). The CDR3 length is 14 residues. The germline V and J ends were trimmed by 5 bases and 4 bases, with 13 bases remaining between them. Germline V CDR1 and CDR2: MNHEY, SMNVEV (reference sequence). CDR3 sequence (DNA): TGTGCCAGCAGTGTTACTAGCAAAGCAGATACGCAGTATTTT. It translates to CASSVTSKADTQYF.

The CDR3 DNA follows: TGCAGCGCAACCAAGACAGCCAACACTGAAGCTTTCTTT. This sequence encodes CSATKTANTEAFF. The chain employs TRBV29-1 and TRBJ1-1; possibly TRBD1 for D (5 bases). CDR1 and CDR2 (germline): SQVTM, ANQGSEA. V shed 7 bases and J shed 2 bases, with 14 bases lying between them. The CDR3 is 13 amino acids.

The table lists this clonotype with a few counts. The V and J genes are TRBV19 and TRBJ2-2; no clear D. The CDR3 covers 15 residues. Trimming cost V 0 bases and J 0 bases, with 5 bases left between them. Germline V gene lookup returns CDR1 LNHDA and CDR2 SQIVND (reference sequence). CDR3: CASSIDRANTGELFF. In DNA, the CDR3 is TGTGCCAGTAGTATAGATCGTGCGAACACCGGGGAGCTGTTTTTT.

This clonotype was observed a handful of times. This chain connects TRBV3-1 to TRBJ1-4; D is possibly TRBD1 (5 bases). From germline, CDR1 is LGHDT and CDR2 YNNKEL (reference sequence). The ends were cut back, 1 base at V and 4 bases at J, with 13 bases in the middle. The CDR3 length is 16 residues. The CDR3 bases are TGTGCCAGCAGCCAAGGCGCGGGGCCCCTTAATGAAAAACTGTTTTTT. Encoded protein: CASSQGAGPLNEKLFF.

The chain links TRBV18 to TRBJ1-5, with D perhaps matching TRBD1 (5 bases). Germline assignment: CDR1 KGHSH and CDR2 LQKENI. The length of the CDR3 is 13 residues. V was pared by 11 bases and J by 7 bases, with 18 bases between. In DNA, the CDR3 is TGTGCCGGGACTAGGGGCCGGGGGCAGCCCCAGCATTTT. Protein: CAGTRGRGQPQHF.